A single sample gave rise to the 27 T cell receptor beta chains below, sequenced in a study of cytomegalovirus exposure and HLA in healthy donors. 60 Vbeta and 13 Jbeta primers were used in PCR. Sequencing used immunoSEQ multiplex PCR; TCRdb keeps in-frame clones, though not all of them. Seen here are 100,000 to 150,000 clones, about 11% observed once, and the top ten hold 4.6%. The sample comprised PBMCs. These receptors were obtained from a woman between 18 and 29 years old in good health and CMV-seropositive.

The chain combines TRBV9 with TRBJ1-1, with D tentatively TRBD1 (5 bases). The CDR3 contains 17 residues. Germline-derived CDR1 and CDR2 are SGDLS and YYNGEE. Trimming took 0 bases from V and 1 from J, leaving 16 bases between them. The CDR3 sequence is CASSVEPAGGSNTEAFF. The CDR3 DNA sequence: TGTGCCAGCAGCGTAGAACCCGCGGGGGGATCGAACACTGAAGCTTTCTTT. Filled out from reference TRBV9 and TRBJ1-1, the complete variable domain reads DSGVTQTPKHLITATGQRVTLRCSPRSGDLSVYWYQQSLDQGLQFLIQYYNGEERAKGNILERFSAQQFPDLHSELNLSSLELGDSALYFCASSVEPAGGSNTEAFFGQGTRLTVV.

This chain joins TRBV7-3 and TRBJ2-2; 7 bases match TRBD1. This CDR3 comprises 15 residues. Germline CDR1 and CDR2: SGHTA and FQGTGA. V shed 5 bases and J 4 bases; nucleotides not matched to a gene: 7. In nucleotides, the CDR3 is TGTGCCAGCAGCCCCGGGACAGCCACCACCGGGGAGCTGTTTTTT. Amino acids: CASSPGTATTGELFF.

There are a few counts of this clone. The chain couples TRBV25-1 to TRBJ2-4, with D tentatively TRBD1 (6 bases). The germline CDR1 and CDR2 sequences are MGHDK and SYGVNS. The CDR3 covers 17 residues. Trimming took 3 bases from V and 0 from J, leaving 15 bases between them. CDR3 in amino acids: CASSDRERGIAKNIQYF. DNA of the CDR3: TGTGCCAGCAGTGACCGCGAAAGGGGGATAGCCAAAAACATTCAGTACTTC.

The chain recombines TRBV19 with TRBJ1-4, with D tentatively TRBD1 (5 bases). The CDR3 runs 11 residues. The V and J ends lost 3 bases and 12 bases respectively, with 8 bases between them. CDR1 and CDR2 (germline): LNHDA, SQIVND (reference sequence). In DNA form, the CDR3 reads TGTGCCAGTAGTATTGGGGCGGAACTGTTTTTT. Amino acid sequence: CASSIGAELFF.

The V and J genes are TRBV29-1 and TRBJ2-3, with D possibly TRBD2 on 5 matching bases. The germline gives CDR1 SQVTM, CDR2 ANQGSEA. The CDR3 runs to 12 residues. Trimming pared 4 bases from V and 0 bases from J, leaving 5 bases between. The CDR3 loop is CSVGGSTDTQYF. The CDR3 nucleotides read TGCAGCGTTGGCGGGAGCACAGATACGCAGTATTTT.

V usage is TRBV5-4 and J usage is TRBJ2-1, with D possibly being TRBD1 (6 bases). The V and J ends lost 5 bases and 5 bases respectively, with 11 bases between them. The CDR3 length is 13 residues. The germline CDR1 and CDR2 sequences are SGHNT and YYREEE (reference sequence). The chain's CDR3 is CASRPGTHNEQFF. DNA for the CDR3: TGTGCCAGCAGACCCGGGACACACAATGAGCAGTTCTTC.

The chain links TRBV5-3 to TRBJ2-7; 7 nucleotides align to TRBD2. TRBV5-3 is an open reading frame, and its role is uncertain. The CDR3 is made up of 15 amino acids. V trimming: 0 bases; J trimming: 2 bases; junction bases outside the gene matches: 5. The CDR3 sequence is CARSLGTSEPYEQYF. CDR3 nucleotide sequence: TGTGCCAGAAGCTTGGGGACTAGTGAACCCTACGAGCAGTACTTC.

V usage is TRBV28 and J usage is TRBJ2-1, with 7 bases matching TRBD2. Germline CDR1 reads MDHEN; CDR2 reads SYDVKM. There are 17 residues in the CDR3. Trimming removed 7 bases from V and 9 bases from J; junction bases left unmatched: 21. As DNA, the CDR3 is TGTGCCAGCACCACTAACCCGGGCGGGAGAGTAAGCGGTGAGCAGTTCTTC. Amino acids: CASTTNPGGRVSGEQFF.

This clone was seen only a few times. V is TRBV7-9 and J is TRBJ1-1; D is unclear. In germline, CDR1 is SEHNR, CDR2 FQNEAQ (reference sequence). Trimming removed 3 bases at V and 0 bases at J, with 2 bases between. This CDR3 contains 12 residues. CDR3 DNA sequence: TGTGCCAGCAGCTTTATGAACACTGAAGCTTTCTTT. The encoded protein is CASSFMNTEAFF.

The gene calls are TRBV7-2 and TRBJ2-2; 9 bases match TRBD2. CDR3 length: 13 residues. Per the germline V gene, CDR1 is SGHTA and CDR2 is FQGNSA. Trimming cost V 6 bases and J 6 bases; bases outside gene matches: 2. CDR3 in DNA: TGTGCCAGCAGGGCTAGCGGGGCCGGGGAGCTGTTTTTT. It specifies CASRASGAGELFF.

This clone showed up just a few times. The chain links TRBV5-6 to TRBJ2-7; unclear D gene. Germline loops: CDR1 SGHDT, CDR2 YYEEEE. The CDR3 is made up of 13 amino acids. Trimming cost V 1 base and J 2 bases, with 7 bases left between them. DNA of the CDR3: TGTGCCAGCAGCTTGAATCAGGCCTACGAGCAGTACTTC. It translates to CASSLNQAYEQYF.

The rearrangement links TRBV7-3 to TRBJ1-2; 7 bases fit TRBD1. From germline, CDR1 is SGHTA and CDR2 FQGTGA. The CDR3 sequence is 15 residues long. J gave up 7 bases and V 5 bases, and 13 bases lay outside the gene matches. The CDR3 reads CASSNPGQPSAGYTF. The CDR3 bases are TGTGCCAGCAGCAACCCGGGACAGCCCTCCGCTGGCTACACCTTC.

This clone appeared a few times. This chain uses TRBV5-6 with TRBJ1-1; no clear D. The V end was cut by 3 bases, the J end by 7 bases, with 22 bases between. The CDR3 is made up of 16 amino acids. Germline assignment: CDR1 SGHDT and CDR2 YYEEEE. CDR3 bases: TGTGCCAGCAGCTCTGGAGACTCTACTACTCTGTTTGAAGCTTTCTTT. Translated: CASSSGDSTTLFEAFF.

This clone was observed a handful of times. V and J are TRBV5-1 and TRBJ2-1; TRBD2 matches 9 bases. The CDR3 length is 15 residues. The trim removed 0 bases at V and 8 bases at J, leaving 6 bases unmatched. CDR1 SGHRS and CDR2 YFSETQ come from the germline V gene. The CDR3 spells CASSLAVAGVDEQFF. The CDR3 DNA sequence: TGCGCCAGCAGCTTGGCGGTAGCGGGAGTTGATGAGCAGTTCTTC.

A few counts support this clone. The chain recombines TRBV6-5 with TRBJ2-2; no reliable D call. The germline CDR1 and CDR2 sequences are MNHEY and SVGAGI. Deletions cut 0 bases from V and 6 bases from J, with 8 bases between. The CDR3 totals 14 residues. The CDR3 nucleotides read TGTGCCAGCAGTTACTCGGCCAGCGCCGGGGAGCTGTTTTTT. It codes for CASSYSASAGELFF.

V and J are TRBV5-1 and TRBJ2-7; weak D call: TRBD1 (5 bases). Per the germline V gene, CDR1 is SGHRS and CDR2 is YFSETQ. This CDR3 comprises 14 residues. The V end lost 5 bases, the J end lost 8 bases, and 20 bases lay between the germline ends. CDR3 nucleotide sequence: TGCGCCAGCAGGCAAGACAGAGATGTGGGGAAGCAGTACTTC. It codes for CASRQDRDVGKQYF.

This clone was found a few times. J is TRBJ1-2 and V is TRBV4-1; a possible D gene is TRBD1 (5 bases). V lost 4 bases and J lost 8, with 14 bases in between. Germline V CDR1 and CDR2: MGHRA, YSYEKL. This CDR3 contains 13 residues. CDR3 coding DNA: TGCGCCAGCAGCCCCACCGCGACAGACGGCTACACCTTC. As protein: CASSPTATDGYTF.

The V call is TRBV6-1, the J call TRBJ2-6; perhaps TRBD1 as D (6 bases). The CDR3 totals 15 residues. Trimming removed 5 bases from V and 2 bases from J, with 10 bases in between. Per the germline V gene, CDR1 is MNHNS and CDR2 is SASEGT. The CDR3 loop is CASSPHRAGANVLTF. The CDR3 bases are TGTGCCAGCAGTCCTCACAGGGCTGGGGCCAACGTCCTGACTTTC.

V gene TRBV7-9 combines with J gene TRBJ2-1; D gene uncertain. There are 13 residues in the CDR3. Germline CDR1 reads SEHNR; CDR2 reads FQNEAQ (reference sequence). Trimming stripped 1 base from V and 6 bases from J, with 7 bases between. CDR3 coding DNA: TGTGCCAGCAGCTTAGACAGCAGCAATGAGCAGTTCTTC. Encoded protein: CASSLDSSNEQFF.

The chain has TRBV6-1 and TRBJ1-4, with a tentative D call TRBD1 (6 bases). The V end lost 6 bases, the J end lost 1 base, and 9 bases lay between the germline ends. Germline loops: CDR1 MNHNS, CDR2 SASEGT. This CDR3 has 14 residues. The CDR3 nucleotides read TGTGCCAGCAGCGTACAGGGAACTAATGAAAAACTGTTTTTT. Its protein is CASSVQGTNEKLFF.

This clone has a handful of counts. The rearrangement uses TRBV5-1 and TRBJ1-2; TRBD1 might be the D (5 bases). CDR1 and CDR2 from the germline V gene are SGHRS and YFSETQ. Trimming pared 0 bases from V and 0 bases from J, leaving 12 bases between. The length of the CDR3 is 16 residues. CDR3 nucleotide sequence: TGCGCCAGCAGCTTGGAATGGACATCTACTAACTATGGCTACACCTTC. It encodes CASSLEWTSTNYGYTF.

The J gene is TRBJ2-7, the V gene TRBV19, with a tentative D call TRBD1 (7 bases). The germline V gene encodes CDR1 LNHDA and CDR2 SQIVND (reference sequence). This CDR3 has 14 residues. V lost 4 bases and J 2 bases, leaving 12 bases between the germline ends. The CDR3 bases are TGTGCCAGTAGTACCCCAGGGGGGACCTACGAGCAGTACTTC. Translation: CASSTPGGTYEQYF. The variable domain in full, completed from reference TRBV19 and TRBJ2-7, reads DGGITQSPKYLFRKEGQNVTLSCEQNLNHDAMYWYRQDPGQGLRLIYYSQIVNDFQKGDIAEGYSVSREKKESFPLTVTSAQKNPTAFYLCASSTPGGTYEQYFGPGTRLTVT.

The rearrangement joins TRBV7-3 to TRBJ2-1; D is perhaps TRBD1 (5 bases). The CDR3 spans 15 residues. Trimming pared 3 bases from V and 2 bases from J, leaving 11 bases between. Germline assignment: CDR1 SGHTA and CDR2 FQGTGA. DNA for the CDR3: TGTGCCAGCAGCTTGAGGACATCACCCTACAATGAGCAGTTCTTC. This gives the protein CASSLRTSPYNEQFF. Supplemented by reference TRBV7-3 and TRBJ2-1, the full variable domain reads GAGVSQTPSNKVTEKGKYVELRCDPISGHTALYWYRQSLGQGPEFLIYFQGTGAADDSGLPNDRFFAVRPEGSVSTLKIQRTERGDSAVYLCASSLRTSPYNEQFFGPGTRLTVL.

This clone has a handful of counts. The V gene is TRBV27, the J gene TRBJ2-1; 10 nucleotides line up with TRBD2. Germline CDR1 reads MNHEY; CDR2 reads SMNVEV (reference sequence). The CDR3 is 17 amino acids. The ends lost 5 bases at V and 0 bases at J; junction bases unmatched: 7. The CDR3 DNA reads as TGTGCCAGCAGTCCCCTAGCGGGAGATAGCTCCTACAATGAGCAGTTCTTC. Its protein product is CASSPLAGDSSYNEQFF.

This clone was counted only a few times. CDR3 DNA sequence: TGTGCCAGCAGCTGGGACATTGCCTACGAGCAGTACTTC. The encoded protein is CASSWDIAYEQYF. The chain recombines TRBV6-1 with TRBJ2-7; weak D call: TRBD1 (6 bases). This CDR3 spans 13 amino acids. V was pared by 6 bases and J by 2 bases, with 11 bases between. Germline CDR1 reads MNHNS; CDR2 reads SASEGT.

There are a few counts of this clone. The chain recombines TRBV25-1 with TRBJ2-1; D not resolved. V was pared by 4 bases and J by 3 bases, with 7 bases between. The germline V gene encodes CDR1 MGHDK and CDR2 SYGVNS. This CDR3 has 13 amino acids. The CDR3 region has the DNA TGTGCCAGCAGTGTTCGACTCTACAATGAGCAGTTCTTC. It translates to CASSVRLYNEQFF. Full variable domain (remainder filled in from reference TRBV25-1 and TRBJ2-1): EADIYQTPRYLVIGTGKKITLECSQTMGHDKMYWYQQDPGMELHLIHYSYGVNSTEKGDLSSESTVSRIRTEHFPLTLESARPSHTSQYLCASSVRLYNEQFFGPGTRLTVL.

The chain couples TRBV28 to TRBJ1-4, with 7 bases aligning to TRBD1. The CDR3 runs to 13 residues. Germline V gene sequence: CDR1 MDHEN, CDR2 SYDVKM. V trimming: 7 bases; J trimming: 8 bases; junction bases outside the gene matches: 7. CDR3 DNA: TGTGCCAGCAAGGGGACAGCCCCCGAAAAACTGTTTTTT. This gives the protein CASKGTAPEKLFF.